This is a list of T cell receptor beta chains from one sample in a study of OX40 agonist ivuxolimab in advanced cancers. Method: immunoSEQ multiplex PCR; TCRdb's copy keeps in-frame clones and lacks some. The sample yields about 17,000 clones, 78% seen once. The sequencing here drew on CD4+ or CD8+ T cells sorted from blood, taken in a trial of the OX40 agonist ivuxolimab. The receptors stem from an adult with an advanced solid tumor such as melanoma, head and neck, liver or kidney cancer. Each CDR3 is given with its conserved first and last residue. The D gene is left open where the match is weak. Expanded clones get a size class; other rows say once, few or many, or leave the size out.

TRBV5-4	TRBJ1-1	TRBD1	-	TGTGCCAGCAGCTTGGGGACAGGGGACACTGAAGCTTTCTTT	CASSLGTGDTEAFF
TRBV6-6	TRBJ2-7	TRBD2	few	TGTGCCAGCAGTTTGGGACTAGCGGGGGCCTCCTACGAGCAGTACTTC	CASSLGLAGASYEQYF
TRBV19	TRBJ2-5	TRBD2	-	TGTGCCAGTAGTATACTAGCGGGGGGGCCTGAGACCCAGTACTTC	CASSILAGGPETQYF
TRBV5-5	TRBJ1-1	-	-	TGTGCCAGCAGCTTAAGTTGGAACACTGAAGCTTTCTTT	CASSLSWNTEAFF
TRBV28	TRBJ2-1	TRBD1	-	TGTGCCAGCAGTTGGGGACAGGGGGGGTACAATGAGCAGTTCTTC	CASSWGQGGYNEQFF
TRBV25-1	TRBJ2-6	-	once	TGTGCCAGCAGTGATCTGGATGGGGCCAACGTCCTGACTTTC	CASSDLDGANVLTF
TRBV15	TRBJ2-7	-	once	TGTGCCACCAGCAGAGATGCAACAGGGTTATCCTACGAGCAGTACTTC	CATSRDATGLSYEQYF
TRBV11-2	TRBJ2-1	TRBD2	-	TGTGCCAGCAGCGCCTCGACTAGCGGGGGTAGCTCCTACAATGAGCAGTTCTTC	CASSASTSGGSSYNEQFF
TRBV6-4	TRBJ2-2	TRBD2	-	TGTGCCAGCAGCCCCACTAGCGGGGGGGCCGGGGAGCTGTTTTTT	CASSPTSGGAGELFF
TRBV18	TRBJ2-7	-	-	TGTGCCAGCTCACTTGCCGGGTCCATCTACGAGCAGTACTTC	CASSLAGSIYEQYF
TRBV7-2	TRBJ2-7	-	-	TGTGCCAGCAGCTTAGCCTTAGGCGGTAGGCTGCGGGAGCAGTACTTC	CASSLALGGRLREQYF
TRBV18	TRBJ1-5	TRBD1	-	TGTGCCAGCTCGACCGGGACAGTGACTAATCAGCCCCAGCATTTT	CASSTGTVTNQPQHF
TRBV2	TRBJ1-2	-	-	TGTGCCAGCAGTGAAGGCCCCCAACAGGGCGTGATATGGGACTATGGCTACACCTTC	CASSEGPQQGVIWDYGYTF
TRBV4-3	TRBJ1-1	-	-	TGCGCCAGCAGCCAAGATCTGGCAGCAAACACTGAAGCTTTCTTT	CASSQDLAANTEAFF
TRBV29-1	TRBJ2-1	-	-	TGCAGCGTTGAAGTAAATGAGCAGTTCTTC	CSVEVNEQFF
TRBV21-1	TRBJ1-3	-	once	TGTGCCAGCAGCAAATTGCCCGGGGGTCGCTCTGGAAACACCATATATTTT	CASSKLPGGRSGNTIYF
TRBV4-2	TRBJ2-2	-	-	TGTGCCAGCAGTCCCGGGATAACAAACACCGGGGAGCTGTTTTTT	CASSPGITNTGELFF
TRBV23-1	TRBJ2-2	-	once	TGCGCCAGCACCCGAGCAGGTGGGGAGCTGTTTTTT	CASTRAGGELFF
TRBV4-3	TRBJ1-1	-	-	TGCGCCAGCAGCCAAGAGAGGGAGAACACTGAAGCTTTCTTT	CASSQERENTEAFF
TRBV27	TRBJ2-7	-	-	TGTGCCAGCAGTTTAGGGGGGGCGCGGTACGAGCAGTACTTC	CASSLGGARYEQYF
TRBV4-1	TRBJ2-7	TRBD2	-	TGCGCCAGCAGCCAGGAACCTACACTAGCGGGACGGGACGAGCAGTACTTC	CASSQEPTLAGRDEQYF
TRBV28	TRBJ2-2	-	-	TGTGCCAGCAGTTTATATCCGGATACGAACACCGGGGAGCTGTTTTTT	CASSLYPDTNTGELFF
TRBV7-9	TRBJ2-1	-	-	TGTGCCAGCAGCTTAATCCAGGGGAGGAATGAGCAGTTCTTC	CASSLIQGRNEQFF
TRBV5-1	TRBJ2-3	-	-	TGCGCCAGCAGCTTGGGGGGAGGTCAGATCACAGATACGCAGTATTTT	CASSLGGGQITDTQYF
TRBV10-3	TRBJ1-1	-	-	TGTGCCATCAGTGAGTCGAAAACGGGGATCACTGAAGCTTTCTTT	CAISESKTGITEAFF
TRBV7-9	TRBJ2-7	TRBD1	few	TGTGCCAGCAGCTTAGGCCGACCGGGACAGGGGGCTGAAGAGCAGTACTTC	CASSLGRPGQGAEEQYF
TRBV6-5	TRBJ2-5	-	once	TGTGCCAGCAGTTACTCGGGCAGCCAAGAGACCCAGTACTTC	CASSYSGSQETQYF
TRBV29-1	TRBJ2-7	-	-	TGCAGCGTTGGGGCCGGGACTCCCTCCTACGAGCAGTACTTC	CSVGAGTPSYEQYF
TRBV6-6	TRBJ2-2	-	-	TGTGCCAGCAGTTACTCGATTGGGGGAGAGTCCGGGGAGCTGTTTTTT	CASSYSIGGESGELFF
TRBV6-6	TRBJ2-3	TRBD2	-	TGTGCCAGCAGTTACTCGAGTAGCGGGGGCACAGATACGCAGTATTTT	CASSYSSSGGTDTQYF
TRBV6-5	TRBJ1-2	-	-	TGTGCCAGCAGTTACGGAGCAGATGGCTACACCTTC	CASSYGADGYTF
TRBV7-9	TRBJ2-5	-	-	TGTGCCAGCAGCTTCCTGGGGCGCTACCAAGAGACCCAGTACTTC	CASSFLGRYQETQYF
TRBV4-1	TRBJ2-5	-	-	TGCGCCAGCAGCCAAGACCCATACGGACCTAGCCAAGAGACCCAGTACTTC	CASSQDPYGPSQETQYF
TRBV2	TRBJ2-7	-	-	TGTGCCAGCAAATACAACTATAACTACGAGCAGTACTTC	CASKYNYNYEQYF
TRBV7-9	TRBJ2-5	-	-	TGTGCCAGCAGCTCGCAAGAGACCCAGTACTTC	CASSSQETQYF
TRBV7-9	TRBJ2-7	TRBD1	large	TGTGCCAGCTACTCAGGGGGCCTCGAGCAGTACTTC	CASYSGGLEQYF
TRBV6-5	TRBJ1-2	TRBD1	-	TGTGCCAGCAGTTACCGGGGACAGGTCTATGGCTACACCTTC	CASSYRGQVYGYTF
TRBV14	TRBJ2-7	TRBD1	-	TGTGCCAGCAGCCAGAGGGACAGGTACTACGAGCAGTACTTC	CASSQRDRYYEQYF
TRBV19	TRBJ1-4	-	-	TGTGCCAGTAGTATGCGTACCTGGGACGGCCCGAAAGGGCTGTTTTTT	CASSMRTWDGPKGLFF
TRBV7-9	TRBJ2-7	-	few	TGTGCCAGCAGCTTAGTCCCAGGGGAGCAGTACTTC	CASSLVPGEQYF
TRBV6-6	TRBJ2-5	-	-	TGTGCCAACCCCCGGGGCTGGGGAGAGACCCAGTACTTC	CANPRGWGETQYF
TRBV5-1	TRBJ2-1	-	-	TGCGCCAGCAGCGCGTGGACGAACAATGAGCAGTTCTTC	CASSAWTNNEQFF
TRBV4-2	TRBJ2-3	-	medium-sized	TGTGCCAGCAGCCCTAGAACCACAGATACGCAGTATTTT	CASSPRTTDTQYF
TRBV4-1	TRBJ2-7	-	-	TGCGCCAGCAGCCAGGACGACGGTCACTACGAGCAGTACTTC	CASSQDDGHYEQYF
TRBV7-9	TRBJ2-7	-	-	TGTGCCAGCAGAACGGCGAGTGAGCAGTACTTC	CASRTASEQYF
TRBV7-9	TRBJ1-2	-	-	TGTGCCAGCAGCCCGCCCGGGAACTTAGGTGGCTACACCTTC	CASSPPGNLGGYTF
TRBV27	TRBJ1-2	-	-	TGTGCCAGCAGTGCACCACCGGGACATAGAAACTATGGCTACACCTTC	CASSAPPGHRNYGYTF
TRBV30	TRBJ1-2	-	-	TGTGCCTGGAGTGTGGAGGGGCCGGATGGCTACACCTTC	CAWSVEGPDGYTF
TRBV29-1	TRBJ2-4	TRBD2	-	TGCAGCGTTGAAGGGGGGACTAGCGCTCTAGCCAAAAACATTCAGTACTTC	CSVEGGTSALAKNIQYF
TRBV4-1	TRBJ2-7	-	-	TGCGCCAGCAGCCCCGGGGTGGACTACGAGCAGTACTTC	CASSPGVDYEQYF
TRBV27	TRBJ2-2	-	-	TGTGCCAGCAGTTTATTGGGAATCACCGGGGAGCTGTTTTTT	CASSLLGITGELFF
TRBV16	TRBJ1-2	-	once	TGTGCCAGCAGCCAAAGTGGAGGGGATCCTCTTGGCTACACCTTC	CASSQSGGDPLGYTF